This TCR beta chain was identified in a study of blood T cells in healthy people across ages. This clonotype was recorded a few times. Antigen specificity is unknown. A second PCR, run for about 7 to 11 cycles, used a sample-barcoded 5' primer plus a J-beta primer mix. One entry per CDR3 protein, called by TCRdb with MiXCR from the 5' RACE reads. The sample holds 1 million or so distinct CDR3 sequences, roughly a quarter seen once. Points from the study as a whole: With age, beta diversity per million T cells declined roughly linearly, significantly by 40. Both higher diversity and more naive CD4+ cells marked long-lived donors when set against aged donors.

The sample also formed part of further work on T cells of mothers and their children. That paper notes: Overlap measured in related mother-child pairs was slightly, non-significantly higher than in unrelated pairs. Across the analysis, no persistent microchimeric T cell clones were detected.

The sample comprised blood. The sequence derives from a girl aged 2 to 10 in good health.

The CDR3 DNA sequence: TGTGCCAGCAGCAAGGTGGCGAGGGGAGAGACCCAGTACTTC. Protein product: CASSKVARGETQYF. This chain joins TRBV28 and TRBJ2-1, with D tentatively TRBD1 or TRBD2 (5 bases each). Matching the DNA end better, TRBJ2-5 makes the J call doubtful. Germline V gene sequence: CDR1 MDHEN, CDR2 SYDVKM. The CDR3 sequence is 14 residues long.